The 25 T cell receptor beta chains listed next were all sequenced from one sample in a study of blood T cell repertoires in COVID-19. Repertoires were generated with immunoSEQ multiplex PCR, while TCRdb's copy carries only in-frame clones and drops some. The table has some 200,000 clones, roughly 86% seen once. The specimen was peripheral blood. These receptor sequences come from a man in his forties or fifties with active or convalescent COVID-19.

The chain uses TRBV6-5 and TRBJ1-6; D ambiguous. Germline-derived CDR1 and CDR2 are MNHEY and SVGAGI. Trimming pared 6 bases from V and 6 bases from J, leaving 12 bases between. The CDR3 covers 14 residues. CDR3: CASRRERINSPLHF. The CDR3 DNA is TGTGCCAGCAGACGGGAGCGCATTAATTCACCCCTCCACTTT.

The chain carries TRBV30 and TRBJ1-5, with D perhaps TRBD1 (6 bases). Trimming took 2 bases from V and 0 from J, leaving 11 bases between them. The germline CDR1 and CDR2 sequences are GTSNPN and SVGIG (reference sequence). CDR3 length equals 15 residues. The CDR3 DNA sequence: TGTGCCTGGAGTTCAGGACAGCATAGCAATCAGCCCCAGCATTTT. This sequence encodes CAWSSGQHSNQPQHF.

This clone has just one count. The chain joins TRBV19 to TRBJ1-3; the match to TRBD1 covers 8 bases. CDR3 length: 14 residues. V shed 6 bases, J shed 4 bases, and the junction held 5 bases outside the gene matches. Germline values: CDR1 LNHDA, CDR2 SQIVND (reference sequence). CDR3 residues: CASSRTGIGNTIYF. The CDR3 coding sequence is TGTGCCAGTAGCAGGACAGGGATCGGAAACACCATATATTTT.

V is TRBV6-2 or TRBV6-3 and J is TRBJ2-1, with D possibly matching TRBD2 (5 bases). Germline V gene lookup returns CDR1 MNHEY and CDR2 SVGEGT. V was shortened by 2 bases and J by 5 bases, with 10 bases between the two germline ends. CDR3 size: 14 residues. This chain's CDR3 is CASSYQGSNNEQFF. The CDR3 DNA reads TGTGCCAGCAGTTACCAAGGGAGCAACAATGAGCAGTTCTTC.

V usage is TRBV6-5 and J usage is TRBJ2-3; tentative D call: TRBD1 (5 bases). The CDR3 totals 13 residues. Per germline, CDR1 MNHEY and CDR2 SVGAGI. V shed 6 bases and J shed 3 bases, with 10 bases lying between them. This CDR3 reads CASRGLGTDTQYF. The CDR3 DNA reads TGTGCCAGCAGGGGGCTCGGGACAGATACGCAGTATTTT.

This rearrangement joins TRBV3-1 (or the pseudogene TRBV3-2) to TRBJ2-2; 7 bases line up with TRBD2. Germline CDR1 and CDR2: LGHDT and YNNKEL (reference sequence). Trimming at V came to 2 bases and at J to 1 base, leaving 7 bases not matched to a gene. CDR3 length: 17 residues. The CDR3 DNA reads TGTGCCAGCAGCCAAATCACTAGCGCTTGGAACACCGGGGAGCTGTTTTTT. Protein: CASSQITSAWNTGELFF.

V is TRBV15 and J is TRBJ2-3, with TRBD1 as a possible D gene (5 bases). With 1 base removed from V and 1 base from J, the gap between germline ends came to 9 bases. CDR3 size: 15 residues. Germline values: CDR1 LNHNV, CDR2 YYDKDF (reference sequence). CDR3 sequence reads: CATSRGGWGTDTQYF. The CDR3 DNA reads as TGTGCCACCAGCAGAGGGGGCTGGGGCACAGATACGCAGTATTTT.

The chain has TRBV5-1 and TRBJ1-4, with D perhaps matching TRBD1 (5 bases). Trimming left V 0 bases short and J 2 bases short, with 8 bases between. The germline CDR1 and CDR2 sequences are SGHRS and YFSETQ. There are 15 residues in the CDR3. The CDR3 loop is CASSLGRGTNEKLFF. CDR3 DNA sequence: TGCGCCAGCAGCTTGGGCCGGGGGACTAATGAAAAACTGTTTTTT.

For the CDR3, the DNA is TGCGCCAGCAGTGAGTCGACGGGAGTCTGGGAGACCCAGTACTTC. Its protein product is CASSESTGVWETQYF. This chain uses TRBV10-1 with TRBJ2-5; tentatively, D is TRBD2 (6 bases). From germline, CDR1 is WNHNN and CDR2 SYGVQD (reference sequence). V lost 0 bases to trimming and J lost 5 bases, with 13 bases between them. CDR3 length: 15 residues.

This clone has a handful of counts. The chain links TRBV5-4 to TRBJ2-5; a possible D gene is TRBD1 (7 bases). V dropped 4 bases and J dropped 5 bases, with 15 bases sitting between them. The germline V gene has CDR1 SGHNT and CDR2 YYREEE (reference sequence). This CDR3 spans 14 amino acids. Written as DNA, the CDR3 is TGTGCCAGCAGCGGAGGGACAGTAGCGGAGACCCAGTACTTC. As protein: CASSGGTVAETQYF.

The chain carries TRBV9 and TRBJ1-1, with D maybe TRBD1 (5 bases). Trimming took 7 bases from V and 2 from J, leaving 21 bases between them. The CDR3 has 16 amino acids. The germline V gene encodes CDR1 SGDLS and CDR2 YYNGEE. The CDR3 nucleotides are TGTGCCAGCGCCCGAAGCGGGGCCCTGGGTAACACTGAAGCTTTCTTT. Its protein is CASARSGALGNTEAFF.

This chain links TRBV3-1 (or the pseudogene TRBV3-2) with TRBJ1-1; D is perhaps TRBD1 (5 bases). V was cut by 4 bases and J by 5 bases, with 17 bases left in between. The CDR3 contains 15 residues. Per the germline V gene, CDR1 is LGHDT and CDR2 is YNNKEL (reference sequence). The CDR3 nucleotides read TGTGCCAGCAGCCGAAATAGCGGGGGGAATACTGAAGCTTTCTTT. As protein: CASSRNSGGNTEAFF.

The chain combines TRBV7-9 with TRBJ2-2; D uncertain. Germline V gene lookup returns CDR1 SEHNR and CDR2 FQNEAQ (reference sequence). The CDR3 is 15 amino acids. Deletions cut 8 bases from V and 3 bases from J, with 16 bases between. The CDR3 loop is CASSRLSDDTGELFF. DNA for the CDR3: TGTGCCAGCTCTCGACTGAGCGACGACACCGGGGAGCTGTTTTTT. Together with reference TRBV7-9 and TRBJ2-2, the CDR3 gives the full variable domain: DTGVSQNPRHKITKRGQNVTFRCDPISEHNRLYWYRQTLGQGPEFLTYFQNEAQLEKSRLLSDRFSAERPKGSFSTLEIQRTEQGDSAMYLCASSRLSDDTGELFFGEGSRLTVL.

The chain combines TRBV18 with TRBJ1-2, with 9 nucleotides matching TRBD1. Germline CDR1 KGHSH, CDR2 LQKENI. V shed 3 bases, J shed 10 bases, and the junction held 6 bases outside the gene matches. The CDR3 is 13 residues long. The CDR3 region is CASSPGQGAPYTF. The CDR3 nucleotides read TGTGCCAGCTCACCGGGACAGGGCGCGCCCTACACCTTC.

This clone was found once. V usage is TRBV24-1 and J usage is TRBJ1-1, with no clear D. Germline V CDR1 and CDR2: KGHDR, SFDVKD. With 2 bases removed from V and 1 base from J, the gap between germline ends came to 22 bases. This CDR3 contains 19 residues. The DNA of the CDR3 is TGTGCCACCAGTGATTCGACCCCCGGCCTTGGAGGGAAGAACACTGAAGCTTTCTTT. This codes for CATSDSTPGLGGKNTEAFF.

This clone was counted a single time. This chain links TRBV19 with TRBJ1-1; 7 bases match TRBD1. Germline assignment: CDR1 LNHDA and CDR2 SQIVND (reference sequence). The CDR3 contains 14 residues. Trimming removed 7 bases from V and 0 bases from J; junction bases left unmatched: 5. The CDR3 DNA sequence: TGTGCCAGTAAAAGGGGGCAAATGAACACTGAAGCTTTCTTT. Translating it yields CASKRGQMNTEAFF.

The genes are TRBV19 and TRBJ2-2; TRBD2 aligns across 11 bases. This CDR3 comprises 16 residues. V lost 5 bases, J lost 5 bases, and 7 bases stayed unmatched. CDR1 and CDR2 from the germline V gene are LNHDA and SQIVND (reference sequence). In nucleotides, the CDR3 is TGTGCCAGTAGTCCCCTAGCGGGGGGTAAAACCGGGGAGCTGTTTTTT. Protein product: CASSPLAGGKTGELFF.

Turning to this clone: This sample also contains other DNA sequences that code for the same CDR3. This chain connects TRBV9 to TRBJ2-3; 8 bases match TRBD2. The CDR3 extends over 15 amino acids. Germline CDR1 reads SGDLS; CDR2 reads YYNGEE. Trimming cost V 4 bases and J 6 bases; bases outside gene matches: 10. CDR3 nucleotides: TGTGCCAGCAGCTTTACCGGGACTAGAGGGGATACGCAGTATTTT. Amino acid sequence: CASSFTGTRGDTQYF.

This clone turned up a few times. The chain recombines TRBV10-3 with TRBJ1-5; 11 bases agree with TRBD1. J was trimmed by 6 bases and V by 11 bases; bases with no gene match: 3. Germline assignment: CDR1 ENHRY and CDR2 SYGVKD. The CDR3 is made up of 12 amino acids. The CDR3 here is CAGGTGGQPQHF. As DNA, the CDR3 is TGTGCCGGAGGGACAGGGGGTCAGCCCCAGCATTTT.

This clone was found a few times. A read error may account for a junction end that differs from germline. The chain joins TRBV6-1 to TRBJ2-3, with 8 nucleotides matching TRBD2. The CDR3 totals 14 residues. Germline V lookup: CDR1 MNHNS, CDR2 SASEGT. CDR3 bases: TGTGCAAGCAGTGACGGGGGGGCCTCAGATACGCAGTATTTT. Translation gives CASSDGGASDTQYF.

This rearrangement joins TRBV28 to TRBJ1-4; 7 nucleotides align to TRBD1. The CDR3 extends over 20 amino acids. V gave up 4 bases and J gave up 2 bases; unmatched junction bases: 19. CDR1 and CDR2 (germline): MDHEN, SYDVKM. In DNA form, the CDR3 reads TGTGCCAGCAGTTCCGTTGGAATGACAGGGAATAGGCTTACTAATGAAAAACTGTTTTTT. Residues: CASSSVGMTGNRLTNEKLFF. The whole variable domain, remainder taken from reference TRBV28 and TRBJ1-4, is DVKVTQSSRYLVKRTGEKVFLECVQDMDHENMFWYRQDPGLGLRLIYFSYDVKMKEKGDIPEGYSVSREKKERFSLILESASTNQTSMYLCASSSVGMTGNRLTNEKLFFGSGTQLSVL.

V usage is TRBV4-3 and J usage is TRBJ2-7; 7 bases are shared with TRBD1. Germline assignment: CDR1 LGHNA and CDR2 YSLEER. This CDR3 region has 14 residues. The V gene end was trimmed by 5 bases and the J gene end by 0 bases; junction bases not matched to a gene: 4. CDR3 loop: CASSFGTASYEQYF. CDR3 DNA: TGCGCCAGCAGCTTCGGGACAGCCTCCTACGAGCAGTACTTC.

The J gene is TRBJ1-2, the V gene TRBV6-5, with D perhaps TRBD1 (6 bases). The V gene's germline CDR1 is MNHEY and CDR2 SVGAGI. V was pared by 6 bases and J by 4 bases, with 18 bases between. This CDR3 has 15 amino acids. The CDR3 sequence: CASSSYREIFYGYTF. DNA of the CDR3: TGTGCCAGCAGCTCCTACAGGGAAATTTTCTATGGCTACACCTTC.

This chain links TRBV12-2 with TRBJ1-5; the table's D call, TRBD1, was not checked against the DNA. TRBV12-2 counts as a pseudogene. This CDR3 is built from 16 residues. Written as DNA, the CDR3 is TGTGCAAGTCGCTTAGCGAGGACAGCCCCCAATCAGCCCCAGCATTTT. Amino acids: CASRLARTAPNQPQHF.

This rearrangement joins TRBV12-3 or TRBV12-4 to TRBJ2-7, with a possible D match to TRBD1 (6 bases). The V end was cut by 3 bases, the J end by 7 bases, with 10 bases between. This CDR3 has 12 amino acids. DNA for the CDR3: TGTGCCAGCAGTTTCTGGGGGACAGAGCAGTACTTC. It translates to CASSFWGTEQYF.